What follows describes a single T cell receptor (delta chain). The entry originates in a study of gamma-delta T cells after stem cell transplantation. There are 17 residues in the CDR3. V shed 1 base, J shed 1 base, and the junction held 3 bases outside the gene matches. Germline V gene data show CDR1 as GEAIGNYY and CDR2 as EKD. TCRdb made new clone calls on the RT-PCR reads using CATT. The repertoire holds hundreds of delta-chain clones, with roughly 5% as singletons. The rearrangement links TRDV2 to TRDJ3, with 7 bases matching TRDD3. The source is a human donor. It is not recorded whose cells these are; they may come from a transplant donor. Sequences were obtained from gamma-delta T cells. The CDR3 loop reads CACDTNGGSWDTRQMFF. In DNA, the CDR3 is TGTGCCTGTGACACGAATGGGGGATCCTGGGACACCCGACAGATGTTTTTC.